This T cell receptor beta chain was sequenced in a study of blood T cell repertoires in COVID-19. Across the study: Spain, Italy and the United States supplied samples that represented acute and convalescent COVID-19. From T cells, B-cell-depleted T cells, or PBMCs came the material, which was cDNA or gDNA.

The germline V and J ends were trimmed by 5 bases and 6 bases, with 12 bases remaining between them. CDR3 length equals 13 residues. Germline CDR1 reads MRHNA; CDR2 reads SNTAGT. As handled by the study authors: Nucleated cell number was recorded as an estimate derived from reference gene primer amplification. Clones were sequenced by immunoSEQ multiplex PCR, and TCRdb holds only the in-frame ones, with some missing. From that table come the V and J calls and clone size; the DNA was used to work out D and trimming. The sample holds roughly 43,000 clones, about 85% seen once. The source is a human donor in a cohort sampled during active COVID-19. Material for sequencing was peripheral blood. The chain recombines TRBV6-4 with TRBJ2-3, with a possible D match to TRBD1 (6 bases). The CDR3 sequence: CASSNRVHDTQYF. The DNA for the CDR3 is TGTGCCAGCAGTAACAGGGTGCACGATACGCAGTATTTT.